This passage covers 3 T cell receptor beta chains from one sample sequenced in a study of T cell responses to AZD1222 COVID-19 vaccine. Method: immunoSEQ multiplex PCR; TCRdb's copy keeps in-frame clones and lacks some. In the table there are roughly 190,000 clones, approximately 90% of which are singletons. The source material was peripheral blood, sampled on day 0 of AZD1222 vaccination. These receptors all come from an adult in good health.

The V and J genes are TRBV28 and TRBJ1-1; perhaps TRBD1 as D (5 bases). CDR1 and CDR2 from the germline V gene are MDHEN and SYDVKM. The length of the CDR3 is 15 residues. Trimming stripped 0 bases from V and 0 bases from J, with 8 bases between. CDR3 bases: TGTGCCAGCAGTTTATGGCAGGGAATGAACACTGAAGCTTTCTTT. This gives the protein CASSLWQGMNTEAFF.

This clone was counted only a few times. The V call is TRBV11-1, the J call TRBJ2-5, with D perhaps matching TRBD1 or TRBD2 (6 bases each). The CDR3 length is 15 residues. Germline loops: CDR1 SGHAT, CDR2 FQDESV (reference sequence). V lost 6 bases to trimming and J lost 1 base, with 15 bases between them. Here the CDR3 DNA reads TGTGCCAGCAGAGGTGGAGGGGGTGCCCAAGAGACCCAGTACTTC. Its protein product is CASRGGGGAQETQYF.

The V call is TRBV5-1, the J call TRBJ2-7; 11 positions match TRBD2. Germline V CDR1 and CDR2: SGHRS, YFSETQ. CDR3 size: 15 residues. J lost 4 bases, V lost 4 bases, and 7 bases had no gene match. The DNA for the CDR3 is TGCGCCAGCAGCATCCTAGCGGGAGGCTCTTACGAGCAGTACTTC. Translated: CASSILAGGSYEQYF.